These 8 T cell receptor beta chains originate from one sample sequenced in a study of preoperative IRX-2 immunotherapy in early breast cancer. TCRdb's table, derived via immunoSEQ multiplex PCR, lists solely in-frame clones and lacks some. Here the sample spans around 30,000 clones, around 83% being singletons. Treatment in this sample: preoperative locoregional IRX-2 cytokine immunotherapy. The starting material was lymph node tissue, obtained from a patient treated with IRX-2 immunotherapy. These TCRs come from a human donor with breast cancer.

This chain joins TRBV28 and TRBJ1-4; D gene uncertain. V was cut by 2 bases and J by 10 bases, with 8 bases left in between. The CDR3 runs to 12 residues. CDR1 MDHEN and CDR2 SYDVKM come from the germline V gene. As DNA, the CDR3 is TGTGCCAGCAGTTTACGTCCGGGAAAACTGTTTTTT. Its protein product is CASSLRPGKLFF.

This sequence joins TRBV19 and TRBJ1-5; 9 positions match TRBD1. V lost 3 bases, J lost 4 bases, and 1 base stayed unmatched. This CDR3 has 14 amino acids. Per germline, CDR1 LNHDA and CDR2 SQIVND (reference sequence). The DNA for the CDR3 is TGTGCCAGTAGTATGACAGGGGGAAATCAGCCCCAGCATTTT. Protein sequence: CASSMTGGNQPQHF.

Only one count was recorded for this clone. The chain is built from TRBV19 and TRBJ2-1; tentative D call: TRBD1 (5 bases). This CDR3 has 16 amino acids. Trimming removed 4 bases at V and 0 bases at J, with 13 bases between. Germline V gene lookup returns CDR1 LNHDA and CDR2 SQIVND (reference sequence). The CDR3 nucleotides read TGTGCCAGTAGTACCTCCCGGACACTCTCCTACAATGAGCAGTTCTTC. This gives the protein CASSTSRTLSYNEQFF.

V is TRBV30 and J is TRBJ2-1, with TRBD2 matching over 7 bases. The V gene's germline CDR1 is GTSNPN and CDR2 SVGIG (reference sequence). With 5 bases clipped from V and 0 bases from J, the junction kept 10 bases outside the gene matches. The CDR3 is 16 amino acids. The DNA for the CDR3 is TGTGCCTGGGTGAAGTCGGGAGGCCTCTCCTACAATGAGCAGTTCTTC. Amino acid sequence: CAWVKSGGLSYNEQFF.

This clone was seen just once. The chain employs TRBV29-1 and TRBJ2-7; TRBD1 aligns across 11 bases. V shed 7 bases, J shed 4 bases, and the junction held 6 bases outside the gene matches. In germline, CDR1 is SQVTM, CDR2 ANQGSEA. The CDR3 runs to 13 residues. CDR3 region: CSAPRDRGYEQYF. The DNA for the CDR3 is TGCAGCGCCCCCCGGGACAGGGGGTACGAGCAGTACTTC.

The genes are TRBV28 and TRBJ2-7; 7 bases line up with TRBD2. V trimming: 7 bases; J trimming: 4 bases; junction bases outside the gene matches: 16. This CDR3 contains 16 residues. The germline gives CDR1 MDHEN, CDR2 SYDVKM. CDR3 nucleotides: TGTGCCAGCACACCCACTGGGGGAGGGCGGGTATACGAGCAGTACTTC. Translation: CASTPTGGGRVYEQYF.

The gene calls are TRBV28 and TRBJ1-5; D is perhaps TRBD1 (5 bases). This CDR3 comprises 15 residues. From germline, CDR1 is MDHEN and CDR2 SYDVKM. V was clipped by 5 bases and J by 0 bases, with 11 bases between them. The CDR3 region has the DNA TGTGCCAGCAGTCGGCGGGACTATAGCAATCAGCCCCAGCATTTT. Its protein product is CASSRRDYSNQPQHF.

This clone was picked up one time. The chain links TRBV19 to TRBJ2-5; 14 positions match TRBD2. Per germline, CDR1 LNHDA and CDR2 SQIVND (reference sequence). Trimming at V came to 4 bases and at J to 2 bases, leaving 3 bases not matched to a gene. The CDR3 sequence is 16 residues long. The CDR3 region is CASSRTSGGPQETQYF. The CDR3 nucleotides read TGTGCCAGTAGTAGGACTAGCGGGGGGCCTCAAGAGACCCAGTACTTC.